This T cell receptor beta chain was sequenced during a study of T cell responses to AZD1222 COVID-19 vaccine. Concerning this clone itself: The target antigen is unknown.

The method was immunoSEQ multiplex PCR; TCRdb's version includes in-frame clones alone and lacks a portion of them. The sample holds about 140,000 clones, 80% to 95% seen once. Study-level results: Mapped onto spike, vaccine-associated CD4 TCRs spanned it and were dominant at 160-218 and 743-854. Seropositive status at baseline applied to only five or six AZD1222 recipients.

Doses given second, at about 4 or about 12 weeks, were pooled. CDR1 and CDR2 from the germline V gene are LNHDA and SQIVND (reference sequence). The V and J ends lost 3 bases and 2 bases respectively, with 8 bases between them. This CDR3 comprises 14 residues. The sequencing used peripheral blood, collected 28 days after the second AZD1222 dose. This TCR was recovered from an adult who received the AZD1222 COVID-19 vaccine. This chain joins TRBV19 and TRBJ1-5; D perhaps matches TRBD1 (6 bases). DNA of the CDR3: TGTGCCAGTAGTATTCCAGGGGGCAATCAGCCCCAGCATTTT. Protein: CASSIPGGNQPQHF.